A single sample is the source of the 16 T cell receptor beta chains below, sequenced in a study of vaccination and CD4 T cells after COVID-19. For these receptors, no antigen is known. Sequenced with the Oncomine TCR Beta short-read assay was DNA taken from cultured CD4+ T cells. TCRdb redid the calling of the PCR reads with MiXCR, one entry per CDR3 protein. The sample lists some 4,600 distinct CDR3 sequences; roughly two fifths were seen once. Treatment denoted: approximately nine-day PBMC culture with coronavirus spike peptide pools or control peptides (ViraFEST assay). Specimen: CD4+ T cells from blood, cultured in vitro. The source of these receptors is a human donor who had recovered from COVID-19.

The chain links TRBV25-1 to TRBJ2-7; a possible D gene is TRBD1 (6 bases). The V end lost 1 base, the J end lost 5 bases, and 12 bases lay between the germline ends. This CDR3 has 14 residues. Per germline, CDR1 MGHDK and CDR2 SYGVNS. The CDR3 is CASSEFYRDHEQYF. The CDR3 bases are TGTGCCAGCAGTGAATTTTACAGGGACCACGAGCAGTACTTC.

This chain joins TRBV7-2 and TRBJ2-3; D is undetermined. The CDR3 is made up of 15 amino acids. The germline V gene has CDR1 SGHTA and CDR2 FQGNSA. Between the trimmed V and J ends, which lost 5 bases and 2 bases, there was a span of 14 bases. The CDR3 reads CASSLETLYTDTQYF. The CDR3 DNA follows: TGTGCCAGCAGCCTAGAAACCCTCTACACAGATACGCAGTATTTT.

This clonotype appeared once. This sequence joins TRBV7-9 and TRBJ1-4; no clear D gene. The germline V gene encodes CDR1 SEHNR and CDR2 FQNEAQ (reference sequence). The ends were cut back, 0 bases at V and 4 bases at J, with 9 bases in the middle. The CDR3 length is 15 residues. The CDR3 reads CASSLAMGGNEKLFF. Written as DNA, the CDR3 is TGTGCCAGCAGCTTAGCGATGGGCGGTAATGAAAAACTGTTTTTT.

The V and J genes are TRBV7-2 and TRBJ2-4; 8 nucleotides agree with TRBD2. There are 16 residues in the CDR3. Germline lookup yields CDR1 SGHTA and CDR2 FQGNSA. Trimming took 1 base from V and 0 from J; bases not matched to a gene: 2. As DNA, the CDR3 is TGTGCCAGCAGCTTAGATCTAGCGGGAGCCAAAAACATTCAGTACTTC. Protein sequence: CASSLDLAGAKNIQYF. Based on the CDR3 plus reference TRBV7-2 and TRBJ2-4, the full variable domain is GAGVSQSPSNKVTEKGKDVELRCDPISGHTALYWYRQSLGQGLEFLIYFQGNSAPDKSGLPSDRFSAERTGGSVSTLTIQRTQQEDSAVYLCASSLDLAGAKNIQYFGAGTRLSVL.

This clonotype was counted between two and nine times. The CDR3 DNA follows: TGTGCCAGCAGTTACTCGAGAAACCCGCCACGGGGCTACACCTTC. Translation gives CASSYSRNPPRGYTF. V usage is TRBV6-5 and J usage is TRBJ1-2, with unresolved D. V lost 0 bases and J 8 bases, leaving 16 bases between the germline ends. The CDR3 length is 15 residues. Germline V gives CDR1 MNHEY, CDR2 SVGAGI.

The chain couples TRBV30 to TRBJ1-5; D not resolved. In germline, CDR1 is GTSNPN, CDR2 SVGIG (reference sequence). The length of the CDR3 is 13 residues. V lost 0 bases and J 9 bases, leaving 12 bases between the germline ends. The CDR3 bases are TGTGCCTGGAGTGTATCCGGGCGCTTGCCCCAGCATTTT. Amino acids: CAWSVSGRLPQHF.

The CDR3 coding sequence is TGTGCCATCAGTGAGTCGCGGGGGGGTAGCACTGAAGCTTTCTTT. This codes for CAISESRGGSTEAFF. The chain links TRBV10-3 to TRBJ1-1; D is possibly TRBD1 (5 bases). The germline gives CDR1 ENHRY, CDR2 SYGVKD. The CDR3 is made up of 15 amino acids. V was clipped by 0 bases and J by 4 bases, with 12 bases between them.

This clonotype is a singleton in its sample. The chain employs TRBV11-2 and TRBJ1-1; TRBD1 might be the D (5 bases). The CDR3 has 14 amino acids. Trimming took off 5 bases at V and 10 bases at J, with 20 bases between the two ends. Germline CDR1 reads SGHAT; CDR2 reads FQNNGV. The CDR3 sequence: CASSLLGEAGRAFF. CDR3 bases: TGTGCCAGCAGCCTGTTAGGGGAGGCCGGGCGAGCTTTCTTT.

V and J are TRBV2 and TRBJ2-7, with D perhaps assigned TRBD1 or TRBD2 (7 bases each). Between the trimmed V and J ends, which lost 7 bases and 5 bases, there was a span of 15 bases. The CDR3 sequence is 13 residues long. Germline CDR1 SNHLY, CDR2 FYNNEI. The CDR3, as DNA: TGTGCCAGCACCAGGGGGGGGGTTCACGAGCAGTACTTC. Its protein product is CASTRGGVHEQYF.

The rearrangement joins TRBV11-2 to TRBJ2-7; no definite D call. Germline values: CDR1 SGHAT, CDR2 FQNNGV. There are 15 residues in the CDR3. V was trimmed by 5 bases and J by 0 bases, leaving 14 bases between them. The CDR3 loop is CASSPLALSSYEQYF. DNA of the CDR3: TGTGCCAGCAGCCCACTTGCCCTATCCTCCTACGAGCAGTACTTC.

The genes are TRBV5-1 and TRBJ2-5; 8 positions match TRBD2. The trim removed 0 bases at V and 5 bases at J, leaving 12 bases unmatched. CDR3 size: 17 residues. The V gene's germline CDR1 is SGHRS and CDR2 YFSETQ. CDR3 nucleotides: TGCGCCAGCAGCTTGGGATTTGTCGGGGGGGCCACCGAGACCCAGTACTTC. The encoded protein is CASSLGFVGGATETQYF.

The sample holds a few counts of this clonotype. V gene TRBV3-1 combines with J gene TRBJ2-5; D may match TRBD1 or TRBD2 (5 bases each). The V gene lost 6 bases and the J gene lost 7 bases, with 24 bases spanning the gap. There are 16 residues in the CDR3. CDR1 and CDR2 (germline): LGHDT, YNNKEL (reference sequence). This CDR3 is CASSWWETRLRGTQYF. DNA for the CDR3: TGTGCCAGCAGTTGGTGGGAGACCAGACTTAGGGGGACCCAGTACTTC.

The CDR3 nucleotides read TGTGCCAGCAGCTCGCCCTATAGCAATCAGCCCCAGCATTTT. It yields the protein CASSSPYSNQPQHF. V is TRBV21-1 and J is TRBJ1-5. TRBV21-1 corresponds to a pseudogene. The CDR3 runs 14 residues.

V is TRBV7-3 and J is TRBJ1-1; the match to TRBD1 covers 9 bases. The germline V gene encodes CDR1 SGHTA and CDR2 FQGTGA. The trim removed 5 bases at V and 7 bases at J, leaving 5 bases unmatched. The CDR3 has 13 amino acids. CDR3 loop: CASSPTGGGEAFF. DNA for the CDR3: TGTGCCAGCAGCCCAACAGGGGGCGGTGAAGCTTTCTTT.

The V and J genes are TRBV20-1 and TRBJ1-1; D is ambiguous. The V end lost 6 bases, the J end lost 1 base, and 18 bases lay between the germline ends. The V gene's germline CDR1 is DFQATT and CDR2 SNEGSKA (reference sequence). The CDR3 covers 15 residues. The CDR3 here is CSATDPGGGNTEAFF. CDR3 DNA: TGCAGTGCCACGGACCCAGGCGGAGGGAACACTGAAGCTTTCTTT.

Judged by abundance, this clonotype is large. The V gene is TRBV6-1, the J gene TRBJ2-2; 10 nucleotides align to TRBD1. From germline, CDR1 is MNHNS and CDR2 SASEGT. J lost 6 bases, V lost 6 bases, and 7 bases had no gene match. The CDR3 totals 15 residues. This chain's CDR3 is CASRAGQGSPGELFF. The CDR3 nucleotides read TGTGCCAGCAGAGCGGGACAGGGGTCTCCCGGGGAGCTGTTTTTT.